Below, 27 T cell receptor beta chains from the same sample are listed, as sequenced in a study of shared clonotypes between healthy human individuals. Generated by immunoSEQ multiplex PCR, the TCRdb table keeps only in-frame clones and is missing some. Of under 1,900,000 clones in the sample, around 98.5% are singletons; the top ten hold over 0.3%. Sequencing was done on a sample of naive CD4+ T cells sorted from blood. Subset: CD45RA+ positively selected. The receptors shown here come from a man aged 25 to 40 in good health.

The CDR3, as DNA: TGCGCCAGCAGTCCTATGACAGGGAATAATCAGCCCCAGCATTTT. This sequence encodes CASSPMTGNNQPQHF. The rearrangement links TRBV5-1 to TRBJ1-5; TRBD1 agrees at 7 bases. Germline loops: CDR1 SGHRS, CDR2 YFSETQ. Losses at the gene ends were 5 bases for V and 4 bases for J; bases not matched to a gene: 9. This CDR3 spans 15 amino acids. Looking up the rest from reference TRBV5-1 and TRBJ1-5 gives the full variable domain: KAGVTQTPRYLIKTRGQQVTLSCSPISGHRSVSWYQQTPGQGLQFLFEYFSETQRNKGNFPGRFSGRQFSNSRSEMNVSTLELGDSALYLCASSPMTGNNQPQHFGDGTRLSIL.

The rearrangement uses TRBV2 and TRBJ1-1; D call uncertain. The V and J ends lost 3 bases and 1 base respectively, with 12 bases between them. Germline V gene sequence: CDR1 SNHLY, CDR2 FYNNEI. The CDR3 loop spans 15 amino acids. CDR3 DNA: TGTGCCAGCAGTGACGGAAGACCCCGGAACACTGAAGCTTTCTTT. Translating it yields CASSDGRPRNTEAFF.

The V and J genes are TRBV27 and TRBJ1-2; no clear D. CDR3 size: 13 residues. Germline loops: CDR1 MNHEY, CDR2 SMNVEV (reference sequence). Trimming left V 1 base short and J 4 bases short, with 7 bases between. CDR3 DNA sequence: TGTGCCAGCAGTTTATTAGGGAGCTATGGCTACACCTTC. This codes for CASSLLGSYGYTF.

This chain connects TRBV7-9 to TRBJ2-7; 9 bases map to TRBD1. The CDR3 loop spans 15 amino acids. CDR1 SEHNR and CDR2 FQNEAQ come from the germline V gene (reference sequence). J lost 7 bases, V lost 2 bases, and 9 bases had no gene match. Here the CDR3 reads CASSLTGGLRREQYF. The CDR3 DNA reads TGTGCCAGCAGCTTAACAGGGGGCCTCAGACGGGAGCAGTACTTC.

The chain has TRBV5-6 and TRBJ2-7; 14 bases agree with TRBD2. The CDR3 consists of 15 residues. Germline CDR1 SGHDT, CDR2 YYEEEE. V lost 4 bases to trimming and J lost 3 bases; unmatched junction nucleotides: 3. The CDR3 coding sequence is TGTGCCAGCAGCGTGACTAGCGGGAGGGTCTACGAGCAGTACTTC. This codes for CASSVTSGRVYEQYF.

This chain links TRBV7-7 with TRBJ2-5, with D perhaps TRBD1 or TRBD2 (5 bases each). V dropped 4 bases and J dropped 0 bases, with 15 bases sitting between them. The CDR3 extends over 16 amino acids. Germline CDR1 and CDR2: SSHAT and FNYEAQ (reference sequence). CDR3 sequence: CASSSRPGQYQETQYF. As DNA, the CDR3 is TGTGCCAGCAGCTCCCGACCGGGGCAGTACCAAGAGACCCAGTACTTC.

V is TRBV9 and J is TRBJ2-1; 7 bases match TRBD2. The CDR3 consists of 17 residues. Germline-derived CDR1 and CDR2 are SGDLS and YYNGEE. V trimming: 3 bases; J trimming: 4 bases; junction bases outside the gene matches: 13. This CDR3 is CASSGGVAGLGYNEQFF. Here the CDR3 DNA reads TGTGCCAGCAGCGGTGGGGTAGCGGGTCTAGGATACAATGAGCAGTTCTTC.

The chain combines TRBV28 with TRBJ1-1, with 9 bases aligning to TRBD1. The CDR3 runs 15 residues. CDR1 is MDHEN and CDR2 is SYDVKM in the germline V gene. The junction had 9 bases not matched to a gene; V was cut back by 3 bases and J by 7 bases. The CDR3 sequence is CASSFPGGTGNEAFF. The CDR3 DNA follows: TGTGCCAGCAGTTTTCCCGGGGGGACAGGGAATGAAGCTTTCTTT.

The chain joins TRBV5-6 to TRBJ2-7; no clear D gene. The CDR3 sequence is 17 residues long. CDR1 and CDR2 from the germline V gene are SGHDT and YYEEEE. Trimming removed 1 base from V and 1 base from J, with 18 bases in between. In DNA, the CDR3 is TGTGCCAGCAGCTTGTTAGGAGTCGCGGAAAGATCCTACGAGCAGTACTTC. As protein: CASSLLGVAERSYEQYF.

This clone occurred once. This rearrangement joins TRBV9 to TRBJ2-1; tentative D call: TRBD2 (5 bases). The CDR3 is made up of 13 amino acids. Germline CDR1 reads SGDLS; CDR2 reads YYNGEE. The V gene lost 0 bases and the J gene lost 6 bases, with 7 bases spanning the gap. This CDR3 reads CASSVGTANEQFF. CDR3 sequence (DNA): TGTGCCAGCAGCGTAGGGACTGCCAATGAGCAGTTCTTC. Using reference TRBV9 and TRBJ2-1 for the parts outside the CDR3, the full variable domain is DSGVTQTPKHLITATGQRVTLRCSPRSGDLSVYWYQQSLDQGLQFLIQYYNGEERAKGNILERFSAQQFPDLHSELNLSSLELGDSALYFCASSVGTANEQFFGPGTRLTVL.

Details on this clone: One end of the junction fails to match germline, which may point to a read error. The V gene is TRBV6-5, the J gene TRBJ1-1; 7 nucleotides agree with TRBD1. The CDR3 has 15 amino acids. CDR1 and CDR2 from the germline V gene are MNHEY and SVGAGI. The CDR3 loop is CASRYSGQLNTEAFF. The CDR3 DNA sequence: TGTGCCAGCAGATACTCGGGACAGCTGAACACTGAAGCTTTCTTT.

The chain has TRBV9 and TRBJ2-7, with TRBD2 matching 13 bases. Trimming at V came to 3 bases and at J to 6 bases, leaving 6 bases not matched to a gene. The CDR3 spans 15 residues. CDR1 is SGDLS, CDR2 YYNGEE, per germline. DNA for the CDR3: TGTGCCAGCAGCGGACGGACTAGCGGGAGATCCGAGCAGTACTTC. This sequence encodes CASSGRTSGRSEQYF.

V and J are TRBV5-6 and TRBJ2-2; 8 nucleotides agree with TRBD1. The CDR3 runs to 17 residues. Trimming cost V 1 base and J 4 bases; bases outside gene matches: 9. Germline assignment: CDR1 SGHDT and CDR2 YYEEEE. CDR3 nucleotides: TGTGCCAGCAGCTTGTTGGGTTTGACAGGGGTCACCGGGGAGCTGTTTTTT. The encoded protein is CASSLLGLTGVTGELFF.

The genes are TRBV28 and TRBJ2-7, with 10 positions matching TRBD1. This CDR3 is built from 14 residues. From germline, CDR1 is MDHEN and CDR2 SYDVKM. V gave up 6 bases and J gave up 3 bases; unmatched junction bases: 5. CDR3 amino acids: CASSRQGARYEQYF. The CDR3 bases are TGTGCCAGCAGCCGACAGGGGGCCCGCTACGAGCAGTACTTC.

The chain has TRBV6-1 and TRBJ2-1; the D is unclear. This CDR3 region has 14 residues. Trimming cost V 6 bases and J 4 bases, with 13 bases left between them. Germline loops: CDR1 MNHNS, CDR2 SASEGT. CDR3: CASSRHGQYNEQFF. The CDR3 region has the DNA TGTGCCAGCAGCCGTCATGGCCAATACAATGAGCAGTTCTTC.

V usage is TRBV5-6 and J usage is TRBJ1-3; unclear D gene. Per germline, CDR1 SGHDT and CDR2 YYEEEE. V was trimmed by 0 bases and J by 2 bases, leaving 6 bases between them. The CDR3 totals 14 residues. The CDR3 loop reads CASSLVGTGNTIYF. CDR3 bases: TGTGCCAGCAGCTTGGTGGGGACTGGAAACACCATATATTTT.

Turning to this clone: Other DNA sequences in this specimen translate into the identical CDR3. The rearrangement joins TRBV5-1 to TRBJ2-7; 8 bases are a match to TRBD1. In germline, CDR1 is SGHRS, CDR2 YFSETQ. This CDR3 is 14 amino acids long. J lost 4 bases, V lost 0 bases, and 3 bases had no gene match. In nucleotides, the CDR3 is TGCGCCAGCAGCTTGGGACAGGGGATTTACGAGCAGTACTTC. Encoded protein: CASSLGQGIYEQYF.

The chain employs TRBV11-2 and TRBJ2-1; possibly TRBD1 for D (5 bases). The CDR3 runs to 15 residues. From germline, CDR1 is SGHAT and CDR2 FQNNGV. Trimming removed 5 bases from V and 4 bases from J, with 15 bases in between. CDR3 amino acids: CASSAGAMQYNEQFF. The DNA of the CDR3 is TGTGCCAGCAGCGCTGGGGCTATGCAGTACAATGAGCAGTTCTTC.

The J gene is TRBJ2-5, the V gene TRBV5-1, with TRBD1 matching over 9 bases. The CDR3 covers 14 residues. Germline assignment: CDR1 SGHRS and CDR2 YFSETQ. V trimming: 7 bases; J trimming: 4 bases; junction bases outside the gene matches: 8. CDR3 in DNA: TGCGCCAGCTCCACCGGGACAGGGCTAGAGACCCAGTACTTC. Amino acid sequence: CASSTGTGLETQYF.

V and J are TRBV2 and TRBJ1-4; tentatively, D is TRBD1 (5 bases). This CDR3 has 15 amino acids. V gave up 6 bases and J gave up 8 bases, with 19 bases separating them. In germline, CDR1 is SNHLY, CDR2 FYNNEI. The CDR3 loop is CASRPHGVTGEKLFF. CDR3 coding DNA: TGTGCCAGCAGGCCGCACGGGGTCACAGGAGAAAAACTGTTTTTT.

The genes are TRBV7-6 and TRBJ1-1, with D maybe TRBD1 (6 bases). From germline, CDR1 is SGHVS and CDR2 FNYEAQ. The CDR3 totals 15 residues. Deletions cut 1 base from V and 0 bases from J, with 9 bases between. CDR3 nucleotides: TGTGCCAGCAGCTTAGAAGGGGGGCTGAACACTGAAGCTTTCTTT. Translating it yields CASSLEGGLNTEAFF.

V usage is TRBV6-5 and J usage is TRBJ2-7; no definite D call. This CDR3 contains 14 residues. Germline-derived CDR1 and CDR2 are MNHEY and SVGAGI. V was shortened by 2 bases and J by 5 bases, with 13 bases between the two germline ends. The CDR3 protein is CASSYGNLPNEQYF. The CDR3 region has the DNA TGTGCCAGCAGTTACGGGAACCTACCTAACGAGCAGTACTTC.

The chain recombines TRBV5-1 with TRBJ1-2; D remains unclear. Germline lookup yields CDR1 SGHRS and CDR2 YFSETQ. The CDR3 is made up of 15 amino acids. Trimming stripped 0 bases from V and 8 bases from J, with 17 bases between. The CDR3 sequence: CASSLEPDGPRGYTF. CDR3 DNA sequence: TGCGCCAGCAGCTTGGAGCCGGACGGTCCAAGGGGCTACACCTTC.

The chain couples TRBV28 to TRBJ2-7, with a tentative D call TRBD2 (6 bases). Germline CDR1 is MDHEN and CDR2 is SYDVKM. This CDR3 has 14 residues. V lost 4 bases, J lost 3 bases, and 13 bases lay in between. CDR3 DNA: TGTGCCAGCAGTTCGAGGACGGGAGACTACGAGCAGTACTTC. Its translation: CASSSRTGDYEQYF.

The V call is TRBV9, the J call TRBJ2-1; TRBD2 matches at 9 bases. This CDR3 comprises 16 residues. Looked up from germline, CDR1 is SGDLS and CDR2 is YYNGEE. The V segment lost 0 bases and the J segment 8 bases; nucleotides outside the gene matches: 9. The CDR3 DNA follows: TGTGCCAGCAGCGTAGGAGCGGGAGGTTTCATTTATGAGCAGTTCTTC. It encodes CASSVGAGGFIYEQFF.

The V call is TRBV7-9, the J call TRBJ2-5, with TRBD2 as a possible D gene (6 bases). The CDR3 length is 14 residues. V dropped 2 bases and J dropped 9 bases, with 16 bases sitting between them. Germline lookup yields CDR1 SEHNR and CDR2 FQNEAQ (reference sequence). CDR3 DNA: TGTGCCAGCAGCTTACCCCCGGGGGAACGGGCCCAGTACTTC. Amino acids: CASSLPPGERAQYF. The full variable domain, its missing parts supplied by reference TRBV7-9 and TRBJ2-5, is DTGVSQNPRHKITKRGQNVTFRCDPISEHNRLYWYRQTLGQGPEFLTYFQNEAQLEKSRLLSDRFSAERPKGSFSTLEIQRTEQGDSAMYLCASSLPPGERAQYFGPGTRLLVL.

This chain links TRBV5-6 with TRBJ2-7, with 8 nucleotides matching TRBD1. The CDR3 loop spans 14 amino acids. The germline V gene encodes CDR1 SGHDT and CDR2 YYEEEE. The junction had 3 bases not matched to a gene; V was cut back by 4 bases and J by 0 bases. CDR3 sequence: CASSRQGSSYEQYF. DNA of the CDR3: TGTGCCAGCAGCCGACAGGGGAGCTCCTACGAGCAGTACTTC.